One and the same sample provided the 19 T cell receptor beta chains below, sequenced in a study of shared clonotypes between healthy human individuals. Measured with immunoSEQ multiplex PCR; TCRdb has only the in-frame clones, and not every one. The sample shows 2,500,000 or so clones, 80% to 95% of them seen only once. The sequenced sample was naive CD4+ T cells from PBMCs. Documented subset: CD45RA+ positively selected. The receptors come from a man younger than 35 in good health. Some clones in this sample may be carry-over from other donors' samples.

The chain combines TRBV28 with TRBJ2-1; D unclear. The V gene lost 4 bases and the J gene lost 6 bases, with 10 bases spanning the gap. This CDR3 region has 13 residues. The V gene's germline CDR1 is MDHEN and CDR2 SYDVKM. The CDR3 nucleotides are TGTGCCAGCAGTTCCCCCGGCCGCAATGAGCAGTTCTTC. Amino acids: CASSSPGRNEQFF. Looking up the rest from reference TRBV28 and TRBJ2-1 gives the full variable domain: DVKVTQSSRYLVKRTGEKVFLECVQDMDHENMFWYRQDPGLGLRLIYFSYDVKMKEKGDIPEGYSVSREKKERFSLILESASTNQTSMYLCASSSPGRNEQFFGPGTRLTVL.

The CDR3 DNA sequence: TGTGCCTGGAGTGTACAGCAGGCCTACGAGCAGTACTTC. Encoded protein: CAWSVQQAYEQYF. V gene TRBV30 combines with J gene TRBJ2-7; no reliable D call. This CDR3 spans 13 amino acids. Germline lookup yields CDR1 GTSNPN and CDR2 SVGIG (reference sequence). V was shortened by 0 bases and J by 2 bases, with 8 bases between the two germline ends. Supplemented by reference TRBV30 and TRBJ2-7, the full variable domain reads SQTIHQWPATLVQPVGSPLSLECTVEGTSNPNLYWYRQAAGRGLQLLFYSVGIGQISSEVPQNLSASRPQDRQFILSSKKLLLSDSGFYLCAWSVQQAYEQYFGPGTRLTVT.

The chain carries TRBV28 and TRBJ2-5; D remains unclear. CDR3 length: 12 residues. V gave up 6 bases and J gave up 4 bases, with 9 bases separating them. Germline-derived CDR1 and CDR2 are MDHEN and SYDVKM. CDR3 DNA: TGTGCCAGCAGGTCGGTTAGAGAGACCCAGTACTTC. Its protein product is CASRSVRETQYF.

CDR3: CASTPGRGDEKLFF. The CDR3, as DNA: TGTGCCAGTACCCCTGGCCGGGGCGATGAAAAACTGTTTTTT. The J gene is TRBJ1-4, the V gene TRBV19; a weak D match, TRBD1 (5 bases). CDR3 length: 14 amino acids. CDR1 is LNHDA, CDR2 SQIVND, per germline (reference sequence). V lost 7 bases, J lost 6 bases, and 15 bases lay in between.

The genes are TRBV15 and TRBJ2-7, with D possibly matching TRBD1 (6 bases). The CDR3 runs to 15 residues. Germline V gene sequence: CDR1 LNHNV, CDR2 YYDKDF (reference sequence). V was clipped by 0 bases and J by 6 bases, with 15 bases between them. The CDR3 region is CATSRDLGGIREQYF. The CDR3 region has the DNA TGTGCCACCAGCAGAGATTTAGGGGGAATACGCGAGCAGTACTTC. Based on the CDR3 plus reference TRBV15 and TRBJ2-7, the full variable domain is DAMVIQNPRYQVTQFGKPVTLSCSQTLNHNVMYWYQQKSSQAPKLLFHYYDKDFNNEADTPDNFQSRRPNTSFCFLDIRSPGLGDTAMYLCATSRDLGGIREQYFGPGTRLTVT.

V gene TRBV7-9 combines with J gene TRBJ2-7; 7 bases map to TRBD1. The V gene end was trimmed by 0 bases and the J gene end by 2 bases; junction bases not matched to a gene: 4. CDR1 and CDR2 (germline): SEHNR, FQNEAQ (reference sequence). This CDR3 has 15 amino acids. CDR3 protein: CASSLARTGAYEQYF. Here the CDR3 DNA reads TGTGCCAGCAGCTTAGCGCGGACAGGTGCCTACGAGCAGTACTTC.

The rearrangement joins TRBV18 to TRBJ2-7, with 9 bases lining up with TRBD1. The CDR3 sequence is 14 residues long. Germline loops: CDR1 KGHSH, CDR2 LQKENI. Losses at the gene ends were 2 bases for V and 3 bases for J; bases not matched to a gene: 2. CDR3 sequence: CASSPTGGDYEQYF. The CDR3 DNA follows: TGTGCCAGCTCACCAACAGGGGGCGACTACGAGCAGTACTTC. The full variable domain, with the rest looked up from reference TRBV18 and TRBJ2-7, is NAGVMQNPRHLVRRRGQEARLRCSPMKGHSHVYWYRQLPEEGLKFMVYLQKENIIDESGMPKERFSAEFPKEGPSILRIQQVVRGDSAAYFCASSPTGGDYEQYFGPGTRLTVT.

This chain connects TRBV6-1 to TRBJ1-1; D remains unclear. CDR3 size: 15 residues. Germline CDR1 and CDR2: MNHNS and SASEGT. With 1 base removed from V and 1 base from J, the gap between germline ends came to 10 bases. The CDR3 sequence: CASSEVPDWNTEAFF. The CDR3 DNA follows: TGTGCCAGCAGTGAAGTTCCAGATTGGAACACTGAAGCTTTCTTT.

The J gene is TRBJ2-7, the V gene TRBV10-2, with TRBD2 matching over 13 bases. The CDR3 consists of 16 residues. V lost 6 bases to trimming and J lost 2 bases; unmatched junction nucleotides: 7. In germline, CDR1 is WSHSY, CDR2 SAAADI. The CDR3 region has the DNA TGCGCCAGCAGCCCCCGAGGGACTAGCGGGGCCTACGAGCAGTACTTC. It encodes CASSPRGTSGAYEQYF.

This clone occurred a few times. Other DNA sequences in the same sample also yield this CDR3. The V and J genes are TRBV6-5 and TRBJ1-1; a weak D match, TRBD1 (5 bases). The CDR3 has 13 residues. Germline loops: CDR1 MNHEY, CDR2 SVGAGI. V dropped 2 bases and J dropped 4 bases, with 8 bases sitting between them. The CDR3 sequence: CASSYERGTEAFF. In nucleotides, the CDR3 is TGTGCCAGCAGTTACGAGAGGGGCACTGAAGCTTTCTTT.

This chain links TRBV7-2 with TRBJ1-5, with D unclear. Trimming took off 1 base at V and 7 bases at J, with 8 bases between the two ends. The CDR3 has 13 residues. Germline lookup yields CDR1 SGHTA and CDR2 FQGNSA. The CDR3 DNA reads as TGTGCCAGCAGCTTAGTGGCGATGCAGCCCCAGCATTTT. This gives the protein CASSLVAMQPQHF.

Concerning this clone itself: Distinct nucleotide sequences in the sample also encode this CDR3. CDR3 nucleotides: TGTGCCAGCAGTTTGGGCGGGTCCTCCTACGAGCAGTACTTC. It yields the protein CASSLGGSSYEQYF. This chain joins TRBV28 and TRBJ2-7; tentative D call: TRBD2 (5 bases). With 3 bases removed from V and 0 bases from J, the gap between germline ends came to 9 bases. From germline, CDR1 is MDHEN and CDR2 SYDVKM. The CDR3 has 14 residues.

V gene TRBV4-2 combines with J gene TRBJ1-2; no reliable D call. Germline V gene sequence: CDR1 LGHNA, CDR2 YNFKEQ. The CDR3 extends over 15 amino acids. Trimming removed 4 bases at V and 7 bases at J, with 19 bases between. The CDR3 loop reads CASSPRVEGSGGYTF. The CDR3, as DNA: TGTGCCAGCAGCCCCAGAGTTGAGGGTTCCGGTGGCTACACCTTC.

This clone was picked up one time. V and J are TRBV11-2 and TRBJ2-7, with 7 bases aligning to TRBD1. CDR1 and CDR2 (germline): SGHAT, FQNNGV. J was trimmed by 2 bases and V by 5 bases; bases with no gene match: 9. The CDR3 is 15 amino acids. The CDR3 loop is CASSTGTVFTYEQYF. CDR3 bases: TGTGCCAGCAGCACAGGGACAGTTTTTACCTACGAGCAGTACTTC.

The chain uses TRBV27 and TRBJ2-1, with 15 bases aligning to TRBD2. Germline V gene data show CDR1 as MNHEY and CDR2 as SMNVEV (reference sequence). The junction had 3 bases not matched to a gene; V was cut back by 5 bases and J by 7 bases. The CDR3 has 15 residues. CDR3 nucleotides: TGTGCCAGCAGTAAAGGACTAGCGGGAGGGAATGAGCAGTTCTTC. Its translation is CASSKGLAGGNEQFF.

This clone appeared once. Other DNA sequences in this sample translate to the same CDR3. The chain employs TRBV5-4 and TRBJ2-5; 9 bases map to TRBD1. Trimming removed 4 bases from V and 2 bases from J; junction bases left unmatched: 3. CDR1 is SGHNT, CDR2 YYREEE, per germline (reference sequence). The CDR3 sequence is 14 residues long. CDR3 sequence reads: CASSEGQGQETQYF. The CDR3 DNA reads as TGTGCCAGCAGCGAGGGACAGGGACAAGAGACCCAGTACTTC.

V and J are TRBV4-1 and TRBJ2-5; TRBD2 matches 16 bases. Looked up from germline, CDR1 is MGHRA and CDR2 is YSYEKL. The CDR3 is 22 residues long. Trimming cost V 2 bases and J 5 bases; bases outside gene matches: 20. The CDR3, as DNA: TGCGCCAGCAGCCAACAAGAAGGGACTAGCGGGAGGGCCTCGGTCATGCTGGAGACCCAGTACTTC. Amino acids: CASSQQEGTSGRASVMLETQYF.

The chain carries TRBV7-9 and TRBJ1-2; D might be TRBD1 (6 bases). Germline V gene data show CDR1 as SEHNR and CDR2 as FQNEAQ (reference sequence). The CDR3 runs 15 residues. Trimming removed 7 bases from V and 4 bases from J, with 19 bases in between. The CDR3 nucleotides read TGTGCCAGCACTGTGGGGGGCGTATCGATCTATGGCTACACCTTC. It specifies CASTVGGVSIYGYTF. The full variable domain, in which reference TRBV7-9 and TRBJ1-2 provide the parts outside the CDR3, is DTGVSQNPRHKITKRGQNVTFRCDPISEHNRLYWYRQTLGQGPEFLTYFQNEAQLEKSRLLSDRFSAERPKGSFSTLEIQRTEQGDSAMYLCASTVGGVSIYGYTFGSGTRLTVV.

The V and J genes are TRBV5-4 and TRBJ2-6; D is unresolved. Germline V lookup: CDR1 SGHNT, CDR2 YYREEE (reference sequence). Deletions cut 0 bases from V and 0 bases from J, with 13 bases between. The CDR3 is 18 residues long. CDR3 bases: TGTGCCAGCAGCTTGGCCCTGGGAAAGAGCTCTGGGGCCAACGTCCTGACTTTC. It yields the protein CASSLALGKSSGANVLTF.